The TCR beta chain under discussion was sequenced for a study of cytomegalovirus exposure and HLA in healthy donors. The PCR employed 60 Vbeta primers together with 13 Jbeta primers. The repertoire was sequenced with immunoSEQ multiplex PCR; TCRdb's copy has only in-frame clones and lacks some. Of some 120,000 clones listed, roughly four fifths are singletons. This clone has just one count. Its antigen is still unknown. The germline gives CDR1 SGHRS, CDR2 YFSETQ. Unmatched junction bases numbered 3, after V lost 0 bases and J lost 11 bases. The CDR3 runs 13 residues. The study's findings and limits: Rarity characterized most TCR sequences, yet some public TCRs appeared in many donors. Excluded: some indistinguishable V segments such as TRBV6-2 and TRBV6-3. Sequencing likely produced, as an artifact, a cluster of highly shared sequence variants.

This sequence joins TRBV5-1 and TRBJ2-1, with 9 positions matching TRBD2. Specimen: PBMCs. This receptor was obtained from a man younger than 30 in good health and CMV-seronegative. The CDR3 DNA sequence: TGCGCCAGCAGCTTGGGACTAGCGGACCAGCAGTTCTTC. It yields the protein CASSLGLADQQFF. Drawing the rest from reference TRBV5-1 and TRBJ2-1, the complete variable domain is KAGVTQTPRYLIKTRGQQVTLSCSPISGHRSVSWYQQTPGQGLQFLFEYFSETQRNKGNFPGRFSGRQFSNSRSEMNVSTLELGDSALYLCASSLGLADQQFFGPGTRLTVL.